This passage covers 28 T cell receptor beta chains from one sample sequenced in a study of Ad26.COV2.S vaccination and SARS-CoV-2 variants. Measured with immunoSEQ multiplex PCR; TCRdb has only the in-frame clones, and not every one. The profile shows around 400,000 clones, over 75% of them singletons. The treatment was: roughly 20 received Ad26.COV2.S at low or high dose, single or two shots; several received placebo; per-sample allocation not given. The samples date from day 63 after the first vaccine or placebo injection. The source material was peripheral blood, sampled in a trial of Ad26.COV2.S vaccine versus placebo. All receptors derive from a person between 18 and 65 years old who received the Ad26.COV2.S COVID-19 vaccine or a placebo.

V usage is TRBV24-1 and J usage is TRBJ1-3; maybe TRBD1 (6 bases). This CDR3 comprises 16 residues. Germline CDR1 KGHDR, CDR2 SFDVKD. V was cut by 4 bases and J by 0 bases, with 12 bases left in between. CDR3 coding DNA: TGTGCCACCAGTGAGGGCAGGGGTGGCTCTGGAAACACCATATATTTT. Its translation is CATSEGRGGSGNTIYF.

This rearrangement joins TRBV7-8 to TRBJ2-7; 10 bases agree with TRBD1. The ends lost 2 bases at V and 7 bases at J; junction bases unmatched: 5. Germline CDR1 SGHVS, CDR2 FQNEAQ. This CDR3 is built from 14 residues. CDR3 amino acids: CASSLWDRGEEQYF. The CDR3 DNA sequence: TGTGCCAGCAGCTTATGGGACAGGGGTGAAGAGCAGTACTTC. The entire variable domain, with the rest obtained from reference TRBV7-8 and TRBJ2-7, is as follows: GAGVSQSPRYKVAKRGQDVALRCDPISGHVSLFWYQQALGQGPEFLTYFQNEAQLDKSGLPSDRFFAERPEGSVSTLKIQRTQQEDSAVYLCASSLWDRGEEQYFGPGTRLTVT.

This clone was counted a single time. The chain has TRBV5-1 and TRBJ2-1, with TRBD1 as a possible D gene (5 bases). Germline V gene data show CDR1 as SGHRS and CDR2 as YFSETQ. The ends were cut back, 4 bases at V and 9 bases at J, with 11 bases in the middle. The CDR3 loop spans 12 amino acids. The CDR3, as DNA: TGCGCCAGCAGCGGAAAGCAGGGTGAGCAGTTCTTC. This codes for CASSGKQGEQFF.

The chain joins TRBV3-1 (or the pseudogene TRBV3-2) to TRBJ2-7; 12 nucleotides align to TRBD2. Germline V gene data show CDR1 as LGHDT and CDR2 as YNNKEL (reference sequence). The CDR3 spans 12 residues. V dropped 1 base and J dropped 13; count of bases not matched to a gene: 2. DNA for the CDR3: TGTGCCAGCAGCCAAGGGACTAGCGGGGAATACTTC. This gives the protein CASSQGTSGEYF.

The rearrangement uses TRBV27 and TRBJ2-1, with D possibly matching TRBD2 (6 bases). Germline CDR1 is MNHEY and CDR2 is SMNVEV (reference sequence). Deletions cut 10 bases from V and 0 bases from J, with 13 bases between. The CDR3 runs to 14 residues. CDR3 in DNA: TGTGCCACGGGCGGGATGAGCTCCTACAATGAGCAGTTCTTC. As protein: CATGGMSSYNEQFF.

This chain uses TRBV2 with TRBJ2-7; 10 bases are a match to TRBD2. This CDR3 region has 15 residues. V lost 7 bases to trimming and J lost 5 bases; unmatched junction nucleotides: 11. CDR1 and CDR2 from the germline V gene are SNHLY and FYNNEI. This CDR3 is CASNQREGRLNEQYF. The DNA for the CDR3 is TGTGCCAGCAATCAGCGGGAGGGCCGCCTGAACGAGCAGTACTTC.

CDR3 DNA: TGTGCCAGCAGTGAAGCGGGACTAGCGGGAGAGACCCAGTACTTC. This sequence encodes CASSEAGLAGETQYF. The rearrangement joins TRBV2 to TRBJ2-5; the match to TRBD2 covers 12 bases. The CDR3 runs 15 residues. CDR1 and CDR2 (germline): SNHLY, FYNNEI. Trimming at V came to 0 bases and at J to 4 bases, leaving 0 bases not matched to a gene.

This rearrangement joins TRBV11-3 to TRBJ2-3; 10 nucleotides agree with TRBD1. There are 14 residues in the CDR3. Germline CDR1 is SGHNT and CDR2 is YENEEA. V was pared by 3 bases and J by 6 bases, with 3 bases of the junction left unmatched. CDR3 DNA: TGTGCCAGCAGCTTCCGACAGGGGGCTGATACGCAGTATTTT. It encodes CASSFRQGADTQYF. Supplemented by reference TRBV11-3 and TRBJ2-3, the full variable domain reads EAGVVQSPRYKIIEKKQPVAFWCNPISGHNTLYWYLQNLGQGPELLIRYENEEAVDDSQLPKDRFSAERLKGVDSTLKIQPAELGDSAVYLCASSFRQGADTQYFGPGTRLTVL.

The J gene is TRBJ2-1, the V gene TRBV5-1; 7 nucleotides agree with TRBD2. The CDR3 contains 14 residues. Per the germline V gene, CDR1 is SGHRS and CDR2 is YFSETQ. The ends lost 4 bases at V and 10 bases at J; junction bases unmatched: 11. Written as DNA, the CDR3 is TGCGCCAGCAGCGGACTAGGGCAGATTGGGGAGCAGTTCTTC. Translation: CASSGLGQIGEQFF.

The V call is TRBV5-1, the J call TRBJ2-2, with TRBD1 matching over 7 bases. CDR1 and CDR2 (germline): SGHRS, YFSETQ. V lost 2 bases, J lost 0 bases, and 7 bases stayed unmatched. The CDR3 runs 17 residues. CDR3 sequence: CASSFRTGSTNTGELFF. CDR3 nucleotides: TGCGCCAGCAGCTTCCGGACAGGCTCTACGAACACCGGGGAGCTGTTTTTT.

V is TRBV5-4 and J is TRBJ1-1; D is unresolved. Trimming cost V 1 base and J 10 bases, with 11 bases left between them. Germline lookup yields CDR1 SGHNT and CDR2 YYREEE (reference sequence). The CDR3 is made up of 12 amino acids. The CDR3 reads CASSLRGRAAFF. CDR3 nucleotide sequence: TGTGCCAGCAGCTTGCGCGGAAGAGCAGCTTTCTTT.

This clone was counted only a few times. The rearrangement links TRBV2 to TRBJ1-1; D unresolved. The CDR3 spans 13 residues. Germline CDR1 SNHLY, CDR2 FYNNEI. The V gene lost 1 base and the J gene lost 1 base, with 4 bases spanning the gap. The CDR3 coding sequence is TGTGCCAGCAGTGAAGATAGGAACACTGAAGCTTTCTTT. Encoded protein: CASSEDRNTEAFF.

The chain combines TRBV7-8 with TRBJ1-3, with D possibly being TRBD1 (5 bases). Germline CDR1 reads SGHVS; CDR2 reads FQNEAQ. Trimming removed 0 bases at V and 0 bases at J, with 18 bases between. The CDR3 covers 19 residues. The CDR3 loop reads CASSLARVGGAHSGNTIYF. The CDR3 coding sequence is TGTGCCAGCAGCTTAGCGCGGGTTGGAGGGGCCCACTCTGGAAACACCATATATTTT.

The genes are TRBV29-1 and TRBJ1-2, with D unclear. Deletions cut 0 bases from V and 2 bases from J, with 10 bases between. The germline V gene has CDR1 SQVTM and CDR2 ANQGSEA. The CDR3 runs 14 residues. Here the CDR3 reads CSVEDTPWNYGYTF. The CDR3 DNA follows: TGCAGCGTTGAAGATACTCCTTGGAACTATGGCTACACCTTC.

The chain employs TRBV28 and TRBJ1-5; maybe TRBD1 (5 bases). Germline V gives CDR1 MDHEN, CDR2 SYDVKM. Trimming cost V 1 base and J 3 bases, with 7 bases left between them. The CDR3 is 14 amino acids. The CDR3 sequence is CASSLLGLNQPQHF. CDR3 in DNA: TGTGCCAGCAGTTTATTGGGGCTCAATCAGCCCCAGCATTTT.

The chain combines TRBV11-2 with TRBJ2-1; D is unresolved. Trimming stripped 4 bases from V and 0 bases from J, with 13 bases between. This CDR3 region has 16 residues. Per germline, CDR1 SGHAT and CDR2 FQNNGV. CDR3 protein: CASSSETESSYNEQFF. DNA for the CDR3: TGTGCCAGCAGCTCTGAGACGGAGAGCTCCTACAATGAGCAGTTCTTC.

This chain's CDR3 is CASSLAQAGVGNEQYF. In DNA form, the CDR3 reads TGTGCCAGCAGCTTAGCACAAGCGGGAGTGGGGAACGAGCAGTACTTC. The V call is TRBV7-2, the J call TRBJ2-7; 8 positions match TRBD2. The CDR3 sequence is 16 residues long. Germline CDR1 SGHTA, CDR2 FQGNSA. The V gene end was trimmed by 0 bases and the J gene end by 5 bases; junction bases not matched to a gene: 9.

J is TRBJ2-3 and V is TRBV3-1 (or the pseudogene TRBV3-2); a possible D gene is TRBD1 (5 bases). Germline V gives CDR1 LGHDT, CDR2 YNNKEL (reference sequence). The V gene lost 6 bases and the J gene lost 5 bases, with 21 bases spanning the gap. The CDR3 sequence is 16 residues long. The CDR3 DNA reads TGTGCCAGCAGTGACACAGGAATTGGGATCGGAGATACGCAGTATTTT. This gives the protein CASSDTGIGIGDTQYF.

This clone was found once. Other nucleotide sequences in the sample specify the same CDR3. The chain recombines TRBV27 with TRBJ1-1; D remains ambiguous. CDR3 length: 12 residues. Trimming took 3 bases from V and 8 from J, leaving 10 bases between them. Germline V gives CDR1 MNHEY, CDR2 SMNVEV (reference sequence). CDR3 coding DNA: TGTGCCAGCAGTTTGCTCGGCAGGGAAGCTTTCTTT. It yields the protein CASSLLGREAFF.

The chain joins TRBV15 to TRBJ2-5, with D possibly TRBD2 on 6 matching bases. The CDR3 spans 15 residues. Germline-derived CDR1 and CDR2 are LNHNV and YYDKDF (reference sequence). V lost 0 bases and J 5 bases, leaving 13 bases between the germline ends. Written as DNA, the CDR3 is TGTGCCACCAGCAGAGATGGGCGGGACGGGGAGACCCAGTACTTC. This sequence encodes CATSRDGRDGETQYF.

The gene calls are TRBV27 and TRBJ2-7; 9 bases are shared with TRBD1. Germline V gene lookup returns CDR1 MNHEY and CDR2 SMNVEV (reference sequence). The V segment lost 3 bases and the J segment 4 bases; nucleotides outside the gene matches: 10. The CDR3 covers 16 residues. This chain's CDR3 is CASSLRGTTGGYEQYF. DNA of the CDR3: TGTGCCAGCAGTTTGCGGGGTACGACAGGGGGGTACGAGCAGTACTTC.

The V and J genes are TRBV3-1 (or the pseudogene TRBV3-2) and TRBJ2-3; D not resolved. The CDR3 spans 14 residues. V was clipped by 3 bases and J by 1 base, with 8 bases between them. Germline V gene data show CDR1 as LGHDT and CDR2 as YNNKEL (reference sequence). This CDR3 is CASSQELGTDTQYF. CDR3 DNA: TGTGCCAGCAGCCAGGAGCTGGGCACAGATACGCAGTATTTT.

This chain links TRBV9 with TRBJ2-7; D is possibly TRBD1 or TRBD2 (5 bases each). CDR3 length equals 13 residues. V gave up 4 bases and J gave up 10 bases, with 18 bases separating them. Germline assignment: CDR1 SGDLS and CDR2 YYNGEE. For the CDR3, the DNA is TGTGCCAGCAGCCCATCGTGGGGGAATGGCCAGTACTTC. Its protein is CASSPSWGNGQYF.

For the CDR3, the DNA is TGTGCCAGCAGCTTGACCGGGACGGCCATGAGCACAGATACGCAGTATTTT. Its protein product is CASSLTGTAMSTDTQYF. The chain joins TRBV5-4 to TRBJ2-3; D is possibly TRBD1 or TRBD2 (5 bases each). Germline V gene data show CDR1 as SGHNT and CDR2 as YYREEE (reference sequence). The CDR3 consists of 17 residues. Trimming took off 1 base at V and 0 bases at J, with 15 bases between the two ends.

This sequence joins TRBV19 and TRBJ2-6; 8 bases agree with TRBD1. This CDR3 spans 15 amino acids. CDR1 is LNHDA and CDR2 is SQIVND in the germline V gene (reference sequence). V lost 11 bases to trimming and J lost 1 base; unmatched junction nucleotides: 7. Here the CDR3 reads CAVGTGGSGANVLTF. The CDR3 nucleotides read TGTGCCGTCGGAACAGGGGGTTCTGGGGCCAACGTCCTGACTTTC.

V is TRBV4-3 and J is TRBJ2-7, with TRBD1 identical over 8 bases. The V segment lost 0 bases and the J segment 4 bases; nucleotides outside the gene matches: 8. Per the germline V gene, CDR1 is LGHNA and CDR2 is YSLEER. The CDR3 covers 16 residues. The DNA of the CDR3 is TGCGCCAGCAGCCAAGATTCAGGAACAGGGGGGTACGAGCAGTACTTC. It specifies CASSQDSGTGGYEQYF.

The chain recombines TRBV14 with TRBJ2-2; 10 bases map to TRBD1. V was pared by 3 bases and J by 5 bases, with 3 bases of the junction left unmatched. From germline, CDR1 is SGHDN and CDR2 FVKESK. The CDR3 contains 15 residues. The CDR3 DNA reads TGTGCCAGCAGCCAGACAGGGGGCTGGACCGGGGAGCTGTTTTTT. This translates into CASSQTGGWTGELFF.

CDR3 in amino acids: CASSPDSGGRTQYF. Written as DNA, the CDR3 is TGTGCCAGCAGTCCCGACAGCGGGGGTCGGACCCAGTACTTC. This chain uses TRBV27 with TRBJ2-5, with 8 positions matching TRBD2. The trim removed 5 bases at V and 7 bases at J, leaving 9 bases unmatched. The germline V gene encodes CDR1 MNHEY and CDR2 SMNVEV (reference sequence). The CDR3 is 14 amino acids.